Each of the 21 T cell receptor beta chains below was sequenced from the same sample in a study of shared clonotypes between healthy human individuals. Clones were read by immunoSEQ multiplex PCR, and TCRdb kept only the in-frame ones, dropping some. Of 740,000 or so clones listed, about 80% are singletons. The sequenced sample was memory CD4+ T cells sorted from blood. Subset noted: CD45RA-negative fraction. The receptors come from a woman under 40 in good health.

V gene TRBV18 combines with J gene TRBJ1-2; 8 nucleotides agree with TRBD1. There are 15 residues in the CDR3. V was pared by 3 bases and J by 8 bases, with 11 bases of the junction left unmatched. From germline, CDR1 is KGHSH and CDR2 LQKENI. The chain's CDR3 is CASSPDRGTGEGYTF. CDR3 DNA sequence: TGTGCCAGCTCACCCGACCGCGGGACAGGAGAAGGCTACACCTTC.

The chain links TRBV28 to TRBJ1-2; a weak D match, TRBD1 (5 bases). The CDR3 extends over 15 amino acids. CDR1 and CDR2 (germline): MDHEN, SYDVKM. Trimming stripped 2 bases from V and 3 bases from J, with 13 bases between. CDR3 nucleotide sequence: TGTGCCAGCAGTTTAATGGTGGGAGGGGACTATGGCTACACCTTC. The encoded protein is CASSLMVGGDYGYTF.

In its sample, this clone was seen once. In the same sample, other DNA sequences code for this CDR3. The chain combines TRBV29-1 with TRBJ2-7; D is perhaps TRBD2 (6 bases). This CDR3 spans 13 amino acids. From germline, CDR1 is SQVTM and CDR2 ANQGSEA. Trimming pared 3 bases from V and 3 bases from J, leaving 12 bases between. CDR3 bases: TGCAGCGTTGAGGGTAGCGGAAACTACGAGCAGTACTTC. Translating gives CSVEGSGNYEQYF.

This clone was seen ten or more times. This chain joins TRBV27 and TRBJ1-3, with D hard to call. Trimming took off 10 bases at V and 10 bases at J, with 8 bases between the two ends. The CDR3 extends over 9 amino acids. Germline V gene lookup returns CDR1 MNHEY and CDR2 SMNVEV (reference sequence). CDR3 sequence: CATRSTIYF. The CDR3 DNA is TGTGCCACCCGTAGTACCATATATTTT.

The CDR3 region has the DNA TGTGCCAGCAGCTTAGAAGCAGGCAATCAGCCCCAGCATTTT. This codes for CASSLEAGNQPQHF. The chain joins TRBV7-2 to TRBJ1-5; D is unresolved. CDR3 length: 14 residues. Germline CDR1 SGHTA, CDR2 FQGNSA. The V end lost 1 base, the J end lost 2 bases, and 6 bases lay between the germline ends.

At least ten counts were recorded for this clone. At the DNA level, this CDR3 is encoded by other sequences in the same sample as well. The V gene is TRBV7-2, the J gene TRBJ1-1, with D unclear. Germline assignment: CDR1 SGHTA and CDR2 FQGNSA. The CDR3 loop spans 13 amino acids. The ends were cut back, 4 bases at V and 0 bases at J, with 6 bases in the middle. The CDR3 region has the DNA TGTGCCAGCAGCTACAGAGTGAACACTGAAGCTTTCTTT. Protein product: CASSYRVNTEAFF.

This clone was recorded a few times. V usage is TRBV18 and J usage is TRBJ1-3; D is perhaps TRBD1 (6 bases). The germline gives CDR1 KGHSH, CDR2 LQKENI. Trimming shortened V by 3 bases and J by 2 bases, and 11 bases separated the two germline ends. This CDR3 is built from 15 residues. Here the CDR3 DNA reads TGTGCCAGCTCACCGTCAGGGGTCCCTGGAAACACCATATATTTT. Translated, it gives CASSPSGVPGNTIYF.

This clone was detected only once. The V gene is TRBV5-1, the J gene TRBJ1-1; D ambiguous. In germline, CDR1 is SGHRS, CDR2 YFSETQ. The CDR3 is 15 residues long. V lost 4 bases, J lost 1 base, and 14 bases lay in between. CDR3 nucleotide sequence: TGCGCCAGCAGCCTGTGGGTCGGGCCGAACACTGAAGCTTTCTTT. This sequence encodes CASSLWVGPNTEAFF.

Remarks on this clone: The same CDR3 also results from other DNA sequences found in this sample. The chain is built from TRBV7-9 and TRBJ2-3; D is possibly TRBD2 (6 bases). V lost 3 bases and J 8 bases, leaving 6 bases between the germline ends. There are 11 residues in the CDR3. CDR1 SEHNR and CDR2 FQNEAQ come from the germline V gene (reference sequence). The CDR3 here is CASSLGGTQYF. The CDR3 DNA reads as TGTGCCAGCAGCTTGGGAGGTACGCAGTATTTT.

This chain uses TRBV5-1 with TRBJ2-1; 9 bases are shared with TRBD2. Germline CDR1 is SGHRS and CDR2 is YFSETQ. The CDR3 has 16 residues. J gave up 7 bases and V 2 bases, and 10 bases lay outside the gene matches. The CDR3 sequence is CASSFRVAGVGNEQFF. The CDR3 region has the DNA TGCGCCAGCAGCTTCCGAGTAGCGGGAGTGGGTAATGAGCAGTTCTTC.

This chain links TRBV7-2 with TRBJ1-2; maybe TRBD1 (6 bases). The CDR3 totals 16 residues. CDR1 is SGHTA and CDR2 is FQGNSA in the germline V gene. Trimming pared 5 bases from V and 5 bases from J, leaving 21 bases between. In DNA, the CDR3 is TGTGCCAGCAGCCAAGCCGGTAGCGGGGGGCCTTATGGCTACACCTTC. Protein product: CASSQAGSGGPYGYTF.

The chain carries TRBV5-1 and TRBJ1-2, with D unclear. Trimming cost V 3 bases and J 5 bases, with 11 bases left between them. The CDR3 extends over 13 amino acids. Germline CDR1 is SGHRS and CDR2 is YFSETQ. CDR3 coding DNA: TGCGCCAGCAGCTCGACGGTCTCTTATGGCTACACCTTC. Its protein product is CASSSTVSYGYTF.

The chain joins TRBV13 to TRBJ1-1; D call uncertain. The CDR3 consists of 13 residues. Germline CDR1 PRHDT, CDR2 FYEKMQ (reference sequence). The V end lost 5 bases, the J end lost 1 base, and 8 bases lay between the germline ends. The CDR3: CASSPGKNTEAFF. CDR3 coding DNA: TGTGCCAGCAGCCCAGGCAAGAACACTGAAGCTTTCTTT. Combining the CDR3 with reference TRBV13 and TRBJ1-1 gives the whole variable domain AAGVIQSPRHLIKEKRETATLKCYPIPRHDTVYWYQQGPGQDPQFLISFYEKMQSDKGSIPDRFSAQQFSDYHSELNMSSLELGDSALYFCASSPGKNTEAFFGQGTRLTVV.

The rearrangement joins TRBV4-1 to TRBJ2-1, with 7 nucleotides matching TRBD2. Trimming took 4 bases from V and 2 from J; bases not matched to a gene: 11. The CDR3 is 17 amino acids. CDR1 MGHRA and CDR2 YSYEKL come from the germline V gene. The CDR3 nucleotides are TGCGCCAGCAGCCCTTCTCCTAGCGGAGTTACCTACAATGAGCAGTTCTTC. This codes for CASSPSPSGVTYNEQFF.

This clone appeared a few times. The chain carries TRBV4-1 and TRBJ2-3; 14 bases match TRBD2. The CDR3 has 18 residues. From germline, CDR1 is MGHRA and CDR2 YSYEKL. After removal of 2 bases from V and 1 base from J, the junction contained 5 bases not matched to a gene. This CDR3 reads CASSQPGLAGGGTDTQYF. The CDR3 bases are TGCGCCAGCAGCCAACCTGGACTAGCGGGGGGAGGCACAGATACGCAGTATTTT.

The V gene is TRBV28, the J gene TRBJ2-7; a possible D gene is TRBD1 (6 bases). Germline CDR1 MDHEN, CDR2 SYDVKM. V gave up 2 bases and J gave up 3 bases, with 14 bases separating them. There are 15 residues in the CDR3. The CDR3 DNA follows: TGTGCCAGCAGTTTAGGACCTACAGGGAACTACGAGCAGTACTTC. It encodes CASSLGPTGNYEQYF.

This clone was seen only once. The J gene is TRBJ1-5, the V gene TRBV6-5; TRBD1 agrees at 9 bases. Per germline, CDR1 MNHEY and CDR2 SVGAGI. This CDR3 comprises 13 residues. V lost 8 bases to trimming and J lost 4 bases; unmatched junction nucleotides: 3. The chain's CDR3 is CASGDRANQPQHF. As DNA, the CDR3 is TGTGCCAGCGGGGACAGGGCGAATCAGCCCCAGCATTTT.

The chain has TRBV28 and TRBJ1-2; D is undetermined. CDR3 length equals 12 residues. Germline V gives CDR1 MDHEN, CDR2 SYDVKM. Trimming left V 4 bases short and J 3 bases short, with 6 bases between. This CDR3 is CASSSAHYGYTF. The CDR3 coding sequence is TGTGCCAGCAGTTCGGCCCACTATGGCTACACCTTC.

This clone was recorded a few times. The chain recombines TRBV28 with TRBJ2-5; a weak D match, TRBD2 (5 bases). Trimming removed 8 bases from V and 1 base from J, with 8 bases in between. The CDR3 length is 12 residues. CDR1 and CDR2 (germline): MDHEN, SYDVKM. CDR3 nucleotides: TGTGCCAGCCGGGATCCCCAAGAGACCCAGTACTTC. Amino acids: CASRDPQETQYF.

This clone turned up a few times. The chain employs TRBV28 and TRBJ1-3, with unresolved D. Germline V gene data show CDR1 as MDHEN and CDR2 as SYDVKM. CDR3 length equals 12 residues. The V end was cut by 7 bases, the J end by 2 bases, with 6 bases between. The DNA for the CDR3 is TGTGCCAGCATGACTGCTGGAAACACCATATATTTT. It encodes CASMTAGNTIYF.

This chain links TRBV5-1 with TRBJ2-3; 9 nucleotides match TRBD1. This CDR3 is 16 amino acids long. V lost 3 bases, J lost 4 bases, and 9 bases stayed unmatched. Germline assignment: CDR1 SGHRS and CDR2 YFSETQ. This CDR3 reads CASSSVTGGDSDTQYF. The CDR3 nucleotides are TGCGCCAGCAGCTCCGTAACAGGGGGCGATTCAGATACGCAGTATTTT. Supplemented by reference TRBV5-1 and TRBJ2-3, the full variable domain reads KAGVTQTPRYLIKTRGQQVTLSCSPISGHRSVSWYQQTPGQGLQFLFEYFSETQRNKGNFPGRFSGRQFSNSRSEMNVSTLELGDSALYLCASSSVTGGDSDTQYFGPGTRLTVL.